Sequencing of this TCR beta chain was carried out in a study of blood T cell repertoires in COVID-19. Study details: COVID-19 samples collected from the United States, Italy and Spain covered acute and convalescent phases.

Clones were read by immunoSEQ multiplex PCR, and TCRdb kept only the in-frame ones, dropping some. The repertoire consists of some 270,000 clones, with 70% to 90% occurring once and the leading ten covering roughly 4%. Two negative PCRs, clearance, or symptom resolution had been documented for recovered Cohort 3 donors. The receptor comes from a woman in her 30s who had recovered from COVID-19. The sample consisted of PBMCs or T cells enriched from blood (not recorded which).

DNA for the CDR3: TGTGCCACCAGCAGAGATAAGGGGGCTAGGGAGACCCAGTACTTC. This encodes CATSRDKGARETQYF. The rearrangement joins TRBV15 to TRBJ2-5, with 7 bases fitting TRBD1. V lost 0 bases, J lost 5 bases, and 6 bases stayed unmatched. Germline-derived CDR1 and CDR2 are LNHNV and YYDKDF (reference sequence). This CDR3 region has 15 residues.